This passage covers 22 T cell receptor beta chains from one sample sequenced in a study of T-cell reconstitution after alpha-beta-depleted transplantation in children. Using unique molecular identifiers, the investigators prepared the TCRbeta library. TCRdb redid the calling of the PCR reads with MiXCR, one entry per CDR3 protein. Of over 300,000 distinct CDR3 sequences in the sample, 10% are singletons; the top ten hold less than 2.5%. The starting material was PBMCs from the stem cell graft donor, obtained from the stem cell graft. The receptors stem from a human donor who donated a stem cell graft to a child with acute lymphoblastic leukemia.

V and J are TRBV10-3 and TRBJ1-3; possibly TRBD1 for D (6 bases). This CDR3 spans 14 amino acids. From germline, CDR1 is ENHRY and CDR2 SYGVKD. V lost 7 bases and J 3 bases, leaving 13 bases between the germline ends. The CDR3 sequence is CAIKQGSIGNTIYF. The DNA of the CDR3 is TGTGCCATCAAGCAGGGGAGTATTGGAAACACCATATATTTT.

In this sample, this clonotype turned up a few times. This chain connects TRBV27 to TRBJ2-2; D gene ambiguous. Germline loops: CDR1 MNHEY, CDR2 SMNVEV (reference sequence). This CDR3 spans 13 amino acids. Trimming pared 7 bases from V and 4 bases from J, leaving 10 bases between. CDR3 DNA: TGTGCCAGCACCCTGGCGTCCACCGGGGAGCTGTTTTTT. Its protein product is CASTLASTGELFF.

The sample holds a few counts of this clonotype. The chain has TRBV15 and TRBJ2-3, with a tentative D call TRBD1 (5 bases). This CDR3 is 17 amino acids long. V dropped 4 bases and J dropped 0 bases, with 17 bases sitting between them. In germline, CDR1 is LNHNV, CDR2 YYDKDF (reference sequence). The CDR3 region is CATSTHQAGSSTDTQYF. CDR3 nucleotides: TGTGCCACCAGCACTCACCAAGCAGGGTCTAGCACAGATACGCAGTATTTT.

Of note for this clonotype: One end of the junction fails to match germline, which may point to a read error. The chain uses TRBV7-7 and TRBJ1-6; D is uncertain. The CDR3 loop spans 17 amino acids. Germline-derived CDR1 and CDR2 are SSHAT and FNYEAQ (reference sequence). The CDR3 DNA reads TGTGCTAGCAGCTTAATTCTGCCGCGGCGGAATAATTCACCCCTCCACTTT. Translation gives CASSLILPRRNNSPLHF.

At least ten counts were recorded for this clonotype. The V gene is TRBV5-5, the J gene TRBJ1-1; D is unresolved. The CDR3 covers 13 residues. The ends were cut back, 1 base at V and 2 bases at J, with 6 bases in the middle. Looked up from germline, CDR1 is SGHKS and CDR2 is YYEKEE (reference sequence). CDR3 in DNA: TGTGCCAGCAGCTTGTACAGTAACACTGAAGCTTTCTTT. Amino acid sequence: CASSLYSNTEAFF.

CDR3 loop: CASSGKYGAYSYNEQFF. The CDR3 nucleotides are TGCGCCAGCAGCGGGAAATACGGGGCCTACTCCTACAATGAGCAGTTCTTC. The rearrangement joins TRBV4-3 to TRBJ2-1; D is possibly TRBD1 or TRBD2 (5 bases each). V shed 5 bases and J shed 0 bases, with 17 bases lying between them. The CDR3 sequence is 17 residues long. Germline lookup yields CDR1 LGHNA and CDR2 YSLEER.

The rearrangement uses TRBV5-1 and TRBJ2-7; no firm D call. V lost 4 bases and J lost 0, with 17 bases in between. The V gene's germline CDR1 is SGHRS and CDR2 YFSETQ. This CDR3 contains 16 residues. For the CDR3, the DNA is TGCGCCAGCAGCCTACCACAGAACACGATCTCCTACGAGCAGTACTTC. Translation: CASSLPQNTISYEQYF. Based on the CDR3 plus reference TRBV5-1 and TRBJ2-7, the full variable domain is KAGVTQTPRYLIKTRGQQVTLSCSPISGHRSVSWYQQTPGQGLQFLFEYFSETQRNKGNFPGRFSGRQFSNSRSEMNVSTLELGDSALYLCASSLPQNTISYEQYFGPGTRLTVT.

This clonotype was observed at least ten times. V gene TRBV12-3 or TRBV12-4 combines with J gene TRBJ1-2, with TRBD1 matching 11 bases. V lost 3 bases and J lost 4; bases outside the gene matches: 1. The CDR3 has 14 amino acids. The CDR3 region has the DNA TGTGCCAGCAGTTTTGGACAGGGGGCCTATGGCTACACCTTC. Encoded protein: CASSFGQGAYGYTF.

This clonotype has just a few counts. The rearrangement links TRBV29-1 to TRBJ2-1; 7 bases map to TRBD2. V lost 1 base, J lost 6 bases, and 6 bases stayed unmatched. Germline-derived CDR1 and CDR2 are SQVTM and ANQGSEA. This CDR3 has 14 residues. The CDR3, as DNA: TGCAGCGTTGAAGGTTTGCTAGCGGTCAATGAGCAGTTCTTC. Translated: CSVEGLLAVNEQFF.

This clonotype has more than one count but fewer than ten. J is TRBJ1-2 and V is TRBV7-2; D is undetermined. The CDR3 runs to 13 residues. The germline V gene has CDR1 SGHTA and CDR2 FQGNSA. V shed 5 bases and J shed 3 bases, with 10 bases lying between them. In DNA form, the CDR3 reads TGTGCCAGCAGCCGTAGGGTTGACTATGGCTACACCTTC. It yields the protein CASSRRVDYGYTF.

This clonotype was seen repeatedly, ten times or more. This sequence joins TRBV12-3 or TRBV12-4 and TRBJ2-4; 7 nucleotides agree with TRBD2. Unmatched junction bases numbered 8, after V lost 3 bases and J lost 3 bases. There are 16 residues in the CDR3. DNA of the CDR3: TGTGCCAGCAGTTTGAGGCTAGCGGATATCAAAAACATTCAGTACTTC. Protein sequence: CASSLRLADIKNIQYF.

This sequence joins TRBV20-1 and TRBJ2-1; the D call may be TRBD1 or TRBD2 (5 bases each). The CDR3 totals 14 residues. The V gene's germline CDR1 is DFQATT and CDR2 SNEGSKA (reference sequence). V dropped 8 bases and J dropped 1 base, with 15 bases sitting between them. In nucleotides, the CDR3 is TGCAGTACCCTACGGGGCCGATCCTACAATGAGCAGTTCTTC. It codes for CSTLRGRSYNEQFF.

This chain uses TRBV20-1 with TRBJ2-1, with D uncertain. Per germline, CDR1 DFQATT and CDR2 SNEGSKA (reference sequence). Trimming stripped 1 base from V and 9 bases from J, with 13 bases between. The CDR3 is made up of 13 amino acids. The CDR3 DNA reads TGCAGTGCTAGAGTTCGGTTGCAGTCTGAGCAGTTCTTC. This encodes CSARVRLQSEQFF.

This chain connects TRBV9 to TRBJ1-3; 10 nucleotides line up with TRBD1. The V gene's germline CDR1 is SGDLS and CDR2 YYNGEE. V lost 3 bases and J lost 3; bases outside the gene matches: 3. The CDR3 has 15 residues. The chain's CDR3 is CASSGTGGFGNTIYF. CDR3 coding DNA: TGTGCCAGCAGCGGGACAGGGGGTTTTGGAAACACCATATATTTT.

The sample holds a few counts of this clonotype. The J gene is TRBJ2-1, the V gene TRBV6-1; perhaps TRBD2 as D (5 bases). The ends were cut back, 5 bases at V and 2 bases at J, with 13 bases in the middle. CDR1 and CDR2 (germline): MNHNS, SASEGT. The CDR3 covers 15 residues. The CDR3 loop reads CASSRSERAYNEQFF. The CDR3 DNA is TGTGCCAGCAGTAGGAGTGAGAGGGCCTACAATGAGCAGTTCTTC.

The rearrangement links TRBV5-8 to TRBJ2-7; tentatively, D is TRBD1 or TRBD2 (6 bases each). Germline values: CDR1 SGHTS, CDR2 YDEGEE. The ends were cut back, 0 bases at V and 6 bases at J, with 16 bases in the middle. The CDR3 is 15 residues long. The CDR3 loop reads CASSLEGQGRSEQYF. The CDR3 nucleotides are TGTGCCAGCAGCTTGGAGGGGCAGGGGAGGAGCGAGCAGTACTTC. The variable domain in full, completed from reference TRBV5-8 and TRBJ2-7, reads EAGVTQSPTHLIKTRGQQATLRCSPISGHTSVYWYQQALGLGLQFLLWYDEGEERNRGNFPPRFSGRQFPNYSSELNVNALELEDSALYLCASSLEGQGRSEQYFGPGTRLTVT.

The chain employs TRBV3-1 and TRBJ1-2; D gene ambiguous. Germline V gene data show CDR1 as LGHDT and CDR2 as YNNKEL (reference sequence). The V gene lost 1 base and the J gene lost 5 bases, with 11 bases spanning the gap. The CDR3 totals 14 residues. CDR3 sequence reads: CASSQARVGYGYTF. The CDR3 DNA is TGTGCCAGCAGCCAAGCGAGGGTCGGGTATGGCTACACCTTC.

This clonotype was counted many times. The V and J genes are TRBV5-1 and TRBJ2-2, with D tentatively TRBD1 (6 bases). V was shortened by 2 bases and J by 3 bases, with 11 bases between the two germline ends. Germline lookup yields CDR1 SGHRS and CDR2 YFSETQ. CDR3 length: 15 amino acids. The CDR3, as DNA: TGCGCCAGCAGCTTCAGGGACACCTACACCGGGGAGCTGTTTTTT. Its protein product is CASSFRDTYTGELFF.

The V and J genes are TRBV12-3 or TRBV12-4 and TRBJ2-1; tentative D call: TRBD2 (5 bases). This CDR3 is 14 amino acids long. The V and J ends lost 6 bases and 9 bases respectively, with 18 bases between them. The CDR3 loop is CASRGAHFIREQFF. CDR3 DNA sequence: TGTGCCAGCAGGGGAGCTCACTTTATTCGTGAGCAGTTCTTC.

To note about this clonotype: A much larger clone sits a single nucleotide away, making a read error possible. The chain recombines TRBV4-1 with TRBJ2-3; 10 nucleotides match TRBD2. CDR3 length: 18 residues. Germline V lookup: CDR1 MGHRA, CDR2 YSYEKL. With 0 bases clipped from V and 6 bases from J, the junction kept 12 bases outside the gene matches. In DNA form, the CDR3 reads TGCGCCAGCAGCCAAGATGGATTCCCTAGCGGGAGTGCGGATACGCAGTATTTT. Encoded protein: CASSQDGFPSGSADTQYF.

This sequence joins TRBV20-1 and TRBJ2-7; tentative D call: TRBD1 (6 bases). The CDR3 length is 16 residues. CDR1 and CDR2 (germline): DFQATT, SNEGSKA (reference sequence). V lost 1 base and J 0 bases, leaving 16 bases between the germline ends. The CDR3 DNA is TGCAGTGCTAGAGGAAACAGGGTCCAGAGCTCCTACGAGCAGTACTTC. Its translation: CSARGNRVQSSYEQYF.

The chain links TRBV4-1 to TRBJ2-2; D is ambiguous. The CDR3 sequence is 14 residues long. The germline V and J ends were trimmed by 1 base and 7 bases, with 10 bases remaining between them. Germline V CDR1 and CDR2: MGHRA, YSYEKL. This CDR3 is CASSQGLKLGELFF. The CDR3 DNA sequence: TGCGCCAGCAGCCAAGGGCTCAAACTCGGGGAGCTGTTTTTT.